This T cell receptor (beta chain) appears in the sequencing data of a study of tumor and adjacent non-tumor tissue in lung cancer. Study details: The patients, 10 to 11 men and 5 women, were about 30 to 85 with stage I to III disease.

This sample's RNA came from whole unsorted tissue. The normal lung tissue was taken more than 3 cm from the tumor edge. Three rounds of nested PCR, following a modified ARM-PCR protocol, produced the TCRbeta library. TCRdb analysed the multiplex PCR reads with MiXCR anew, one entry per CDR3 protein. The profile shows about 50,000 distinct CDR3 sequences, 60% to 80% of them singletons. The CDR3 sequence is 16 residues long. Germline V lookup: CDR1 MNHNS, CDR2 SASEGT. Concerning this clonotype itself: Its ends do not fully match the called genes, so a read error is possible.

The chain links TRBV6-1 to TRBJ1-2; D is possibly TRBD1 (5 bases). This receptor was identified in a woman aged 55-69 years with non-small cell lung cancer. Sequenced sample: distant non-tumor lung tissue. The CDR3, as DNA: TGTGCCAGCAGTGAAAACCGGAACAGGCCTAACTATGGCTACACCTTT. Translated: CASSENRNRPNYGYTF.